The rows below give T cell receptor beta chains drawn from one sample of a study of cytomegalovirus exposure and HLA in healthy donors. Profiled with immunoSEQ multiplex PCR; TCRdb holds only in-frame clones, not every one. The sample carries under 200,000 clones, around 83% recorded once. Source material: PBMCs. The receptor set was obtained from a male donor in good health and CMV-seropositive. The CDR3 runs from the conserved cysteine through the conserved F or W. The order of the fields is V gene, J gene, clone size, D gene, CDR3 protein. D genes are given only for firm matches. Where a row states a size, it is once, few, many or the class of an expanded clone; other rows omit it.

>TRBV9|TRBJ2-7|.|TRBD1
CASSVEGQGSYEQYF
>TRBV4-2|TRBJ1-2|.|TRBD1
CASSPLTGEGYTF
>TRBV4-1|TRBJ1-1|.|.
CASSHGHLNTEAFF
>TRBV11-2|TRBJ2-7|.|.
CASSRTGGSGEQYF
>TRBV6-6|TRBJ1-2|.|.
CASSYGGTSYGYTF
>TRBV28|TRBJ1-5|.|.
CASTFASQPQHF
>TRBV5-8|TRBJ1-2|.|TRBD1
CASSKLDRGRDGYTF
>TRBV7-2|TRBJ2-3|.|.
CASSLDPGLTDTQYF
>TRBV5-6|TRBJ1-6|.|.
CASSLPQGRSPLHF
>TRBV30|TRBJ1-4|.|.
CAWTIGSGRFEKLFF
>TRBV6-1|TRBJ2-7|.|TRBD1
CASIEGDRAAYEQYF
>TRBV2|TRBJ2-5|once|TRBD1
CASSEESGTEETQYF
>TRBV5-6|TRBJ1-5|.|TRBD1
CASSRTGNQPQHF
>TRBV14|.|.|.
CASSHGQYF
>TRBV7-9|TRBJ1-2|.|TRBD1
CSSSLTTGGARYGYTF
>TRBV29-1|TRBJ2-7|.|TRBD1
CSVGTASSYEQYF
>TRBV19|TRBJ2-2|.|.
CASTASTPPGTGELFF
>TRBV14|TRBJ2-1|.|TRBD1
CASSQDRVVHEQFF
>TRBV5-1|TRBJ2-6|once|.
CASSPDSGANVLTF
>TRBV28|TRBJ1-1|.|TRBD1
CASSPPLGQGNTEAFF
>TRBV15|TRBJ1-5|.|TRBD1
CATSRDVGTVLSQHF
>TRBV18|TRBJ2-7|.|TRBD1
CASSPSRTGEQYF
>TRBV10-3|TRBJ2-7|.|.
CAIRIFRDKSSYEQYF
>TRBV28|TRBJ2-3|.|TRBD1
CASRTRFPSRGRTDTQYF
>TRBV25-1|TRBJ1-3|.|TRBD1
CASRGQKSGNTIYF
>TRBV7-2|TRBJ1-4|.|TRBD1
CASSLTRTGGEKLFF
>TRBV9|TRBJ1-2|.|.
CASSGGRDLRGAFNYGYTF
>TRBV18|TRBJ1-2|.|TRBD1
CASSPDRDGYTF
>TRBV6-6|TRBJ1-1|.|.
CASRSPNRAANTEAFF
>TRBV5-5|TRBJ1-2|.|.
CASSLVQGVSYGYTF
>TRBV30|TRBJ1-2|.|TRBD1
CAWSRTGGDGYTF
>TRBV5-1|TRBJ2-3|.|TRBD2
CASGAGSRGVGTQYF
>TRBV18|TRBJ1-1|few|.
CASSSPGYTEAFF
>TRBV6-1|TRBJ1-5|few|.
CASSENRGSSNQPQHF
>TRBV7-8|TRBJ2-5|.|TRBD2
CASSLAGLAGVETQYF
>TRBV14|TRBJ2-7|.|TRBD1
CASSQEGTGAGDEQYF
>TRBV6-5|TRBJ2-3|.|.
CASSSPTSLGTDTQYF